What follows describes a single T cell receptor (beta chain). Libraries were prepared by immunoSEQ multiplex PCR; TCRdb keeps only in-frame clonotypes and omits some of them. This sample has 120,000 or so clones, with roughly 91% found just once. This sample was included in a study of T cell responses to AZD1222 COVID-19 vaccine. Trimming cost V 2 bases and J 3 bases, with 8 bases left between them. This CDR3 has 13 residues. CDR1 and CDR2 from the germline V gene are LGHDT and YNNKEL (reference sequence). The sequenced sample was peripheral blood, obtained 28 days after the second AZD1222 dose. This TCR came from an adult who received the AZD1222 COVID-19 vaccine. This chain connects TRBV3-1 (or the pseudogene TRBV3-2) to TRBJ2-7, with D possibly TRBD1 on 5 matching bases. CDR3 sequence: CASSQSRGYEQYF. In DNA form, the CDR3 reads TGTGCCAGCAGCCAATCAAGGGGCTACGAGCAGTACTTC.